This T cell receptor beta chain came from a study of T cell changes during pregnancy in multiple sclerosis. Profiled with immunoSEQ multiplex PCR; TCRdb holds only in-frame clones, not every one. The sample lists over 65,000 clones, 75% to 95% occurring once. The V gene lost 4 bases and the J gene lost 2 bases, with 12 bases spanning the gap. The CDR3 has 14 amino acids. The germline gives CDR1 MNHEY, CDR2 SMNVEV (reference sequence). The clonotype was recovered from a female donor in good health, enrolled as a control in a pregnancy study. The rearrangement links TRBV27 to TRBJ2-7; a weak D match, TRBD1 (5 bases). The sequencing used peripheral blood, collected in the first trimester of pregnancy. CDR3 coding DNA: TGTGCCAGCAGTTCGTTCGCAGGGACCTACGAGCAGTACTTC. It specifies CASSSFAGTYEQYF.